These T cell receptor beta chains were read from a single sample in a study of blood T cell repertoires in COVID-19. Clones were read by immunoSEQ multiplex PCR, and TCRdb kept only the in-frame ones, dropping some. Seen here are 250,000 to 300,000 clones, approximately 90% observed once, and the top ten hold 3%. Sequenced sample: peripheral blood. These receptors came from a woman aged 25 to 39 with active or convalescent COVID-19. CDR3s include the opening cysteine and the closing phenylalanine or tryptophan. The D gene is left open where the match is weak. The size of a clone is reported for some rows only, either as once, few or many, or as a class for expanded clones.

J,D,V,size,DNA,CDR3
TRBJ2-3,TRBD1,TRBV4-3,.,TGCGCCAGCAGCCAATCGACAGGGTCGACAGATACGCAGTATTTT,CASSQSTGSTDTQYF
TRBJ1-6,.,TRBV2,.,TGTGCCAGCAGGGGAGCCAGGGGCCACTCACCCCTCCACTTT,CASRGARGHSPLHF
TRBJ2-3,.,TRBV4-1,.,TGCGCCAGCAGCCTAAGACTGGCTCGCACAGATACGCAGTATTTT,CASSLRLARTDTQYF
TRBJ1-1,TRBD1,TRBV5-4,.,TGTGCCAGCAGCATAGGACAGGGAGGGGTGAACACTGAAGCTTTCTTT,CASSIGQGGVNTEAFF
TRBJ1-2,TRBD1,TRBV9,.,TGTGCCAGCAGCGTAGGACAGGGGGCTGAACGTTGCTACACCTTC,CASSVGQGAERCYTF
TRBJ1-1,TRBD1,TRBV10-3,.,TGTGCCACCAAAAGCCCAGGGGGAAACACTGAAGCTTTCTTT,CATKSPGGNTEAFF
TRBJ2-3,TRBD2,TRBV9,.,TGTGCCAGCAGCCCGACTAGCGGGGCTACGCAGTATTTT,CASSPTSGATQYF
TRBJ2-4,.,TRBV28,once,TGTGCCAGCAGTTCTCCCTTGGAGGAACCTTCCAAAAACATTCAGTACTTC,CASSSPLEEPSKNIQYF
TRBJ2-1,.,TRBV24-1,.,TGTGCCTCCCGACTCTCAGGGGCCGATGAGCAGTTCTTC,CASRLSGADEQFF
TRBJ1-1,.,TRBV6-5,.,TGTGCCAGCAGCACGGACAGAAACACTGAAGCTTTCTTT,CASSTDRNTEAFF
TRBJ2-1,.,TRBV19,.,TGTGCCAGTAGTACCTTTACGGGTTACAATGAGCAGTTCTTC,CASSTFTGYNEQFF
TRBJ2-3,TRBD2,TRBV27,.,TGTGCCAGCAGTTTATTGGCGGGGGGGCCCCCAGATACGCAGTATTTT,CASSLLAGGPPDTQYF
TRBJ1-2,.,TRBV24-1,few,TGTGCCACCAGTGATGCCGGGACTTACTATGGCTACACCTTC,CATSDAGTYYGYTF
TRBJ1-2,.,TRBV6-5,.,TGTGCCAGCAGTCAGAGCACGGAGGGCTACACCTTC,CASSQSTEGYTF
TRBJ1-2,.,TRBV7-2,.,TGTGCCAGCAGCTTAGCGGTGACACTACTTAGGGGCTATGGCTACACCTTC,CASSLAVTLLRGYGYTF
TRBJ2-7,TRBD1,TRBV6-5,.,TGTGCCAGCAGCTTGGACAGGGGGGACGAGCAGTACTTC,CASSLDRGDEQYF
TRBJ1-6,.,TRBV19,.,TGTGCCAGTAGTATAAAACAGAGCTCCTATAATTCACCCCTCCACTTT,CASSIKQSSYNSPLHF
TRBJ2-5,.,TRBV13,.,TGTGCCAGCAGCTTAAGTCCCCCCCCGACAGGGGTTTTAGGGGGGGAAGAGACCCAGTACTTC,CASSLSPPPTGVLGGEETQYF
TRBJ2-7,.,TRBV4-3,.,TGCGCCAGCAGCCAAGATCCGGGGGACGAGCAGTACTTC,CASSQDPGDEQYF
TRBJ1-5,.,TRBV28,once,TGTGCCAGCAGCCTACCTACGGGTGAGCCCCAGCATTTT,CASSLPTGEPQHF
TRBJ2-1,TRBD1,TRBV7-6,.,TGTGCCAGCAGCCCGAAATTGGGACAGGGTATGGACAATGAGCAGTTCTTC,CASSPKLGQGMDNEQFF
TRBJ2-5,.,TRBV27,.,TGTGCCAGCAGTTTATCCCCCAGGGGGACCCAGTACTTC,CASSLSPRGTQYF
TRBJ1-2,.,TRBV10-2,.,TGCGCCAGCAGCGAGGTGGACTCATCTAACTATGGCTACACCTTC,CASSEVDSSNYGYTF
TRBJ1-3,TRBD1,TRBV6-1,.,TGTGCCAGCAGTGAGCCTGGGACAGTTGGAAACACCATATATTTT,CASSEPGTVGNTIYF
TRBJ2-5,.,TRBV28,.,TGTGCCAGCCGAGATCAACAAGAGACCCAGTACTTC,CASRDQQETQYF
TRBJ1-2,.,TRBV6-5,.,TGTGCCAGCAGCTTAGAGGGTGTTTCTAACTATGGCTACACCTTC,CASSLEGVSNYGYTF
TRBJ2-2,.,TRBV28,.,TGTGCCAGCAGTTCGGTCCTCGGACAGATGAACACCGGGGAGCTGTTTTTT,CASSSVLGQMNTGELFF
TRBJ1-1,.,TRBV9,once,TGTGCCAGCAGCGCCGTGACTGGCGGCGCTGAAGCTTTCTTT,CASSAVTGGAEAFF
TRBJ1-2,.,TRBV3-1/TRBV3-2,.,TGTGCCAGCAGCTTAAGGGGCGGGGCCAACTATGGCTACACCTTC,CASSLRGGANYGYTF
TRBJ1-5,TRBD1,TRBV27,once,TGTGCCAGCAGTGGGGGGACAGGGGGCAATCAGCCCCAGCATTTT,CASSGGTGGNQPQHF
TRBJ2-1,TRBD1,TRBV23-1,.,TGCGCCAGCAGTCAAGGGTCGCAGGGACAGGGCTACAATGAGCAGTTCTTC,CASSQGSQGQGYNEQFF
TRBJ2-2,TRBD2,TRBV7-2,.,TGTGCCAGCAGCTTAGTTAGCGGGGGGGCCGGGGAGCTGTTTTTT,CASSLVSGGAGELFF
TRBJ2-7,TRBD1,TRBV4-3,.,TGCGCCAGCAGCCAAGATGCGACTTCACGGGACAGTCACTACGAGCAGTACTTC,CASSQDATSRDSHYEQYF
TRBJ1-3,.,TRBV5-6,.,TGTGCCAGCAGCGCTGGGGGGGGCGCGACTGGAAACACCATATATTTT,CASSAGGGATGNTIYF
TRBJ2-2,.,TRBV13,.,TGTGCCAGCAGCTTAAGAGGTCATAGGAACACCGGGGAGCTGTTTTTT,CASSLRGHRNTGELFF
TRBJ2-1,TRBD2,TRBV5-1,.,TGCGCCAGCAGCTTGGGCGGGGGGCTAAACAATGAGCAGTTCTTC,CASSLGGGLNNEQFF
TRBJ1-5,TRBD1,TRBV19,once,TGTGCCAGTACCCTGACAGGGATGGGGCAGCCCCAGCATTTT,CASTLTGMGQPQHF
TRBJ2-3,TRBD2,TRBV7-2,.,TGTGCCAGCAGCCGCCCGCGGGGGGGCTCAGATACGCAGTATTTT,CASSRPRGGSDTQYF
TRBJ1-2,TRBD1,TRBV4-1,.,TGCGCCAGCAGCCACGGGACAGGGGATGGCTACACCTTC,CASSHGTGDGYTF
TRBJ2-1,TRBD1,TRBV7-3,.,TGTGCCAGCAGCTCTCAGGACAGGGGGTACAATGAGCAGTTCTTC,CASSSQDRGYNEQFF
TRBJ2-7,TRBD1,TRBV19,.,TGTGCCAGTAAGATAGGCGTGACAGGGGGTCCCTACGAGCAGTACTTC,CASKIGVTGGPYEQYF
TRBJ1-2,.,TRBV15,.,TGTGCCACCAGCGACGGTACGGTCGGGGTTAACTATGGCTACACCTTC,CATSDGTVGVNYGYTF
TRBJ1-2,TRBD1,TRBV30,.,TGTGCCTGGAGTATACGCAGGGGGGCCCTCTATGGCTACACCTTC,CAWSIRRGALYGYTF
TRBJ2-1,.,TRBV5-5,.,TGTGCCAGCAGCGGGCCGGGAAATGAGCAGTTCTTC,CASSGPGNEQFF
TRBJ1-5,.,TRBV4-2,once,TGTGCCAGCAGCCAAGAGTCAGGGGCGCGGAATCAGCCCCAGCATTTT,CASSQESGARNQPQHF
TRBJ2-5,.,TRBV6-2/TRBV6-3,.,TGTGCCAGCAGTTACGCCGGGACAAACTCCGAGACCCAGTACTTC,CASSYAGTNSETQYF
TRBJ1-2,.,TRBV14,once,TGTGCCAGCAGCCCCCATGGTGGGCGGGCCTATGGCTACACCTTC,CASSPHGGRAYGYTF
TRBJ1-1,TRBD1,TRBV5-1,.,TGCGCCAGCAGCCCCGGGACAGGGCGACTGAACACTGAAGCTTTCTTT,CASSPGTGRLNTEAFF
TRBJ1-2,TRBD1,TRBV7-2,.,TGTGCCAGCAGCTCGTCAGGGGGCGCATATGGCTACACCTTC,CASSSSGGAYGYTF
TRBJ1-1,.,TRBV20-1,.,TGCAGTGCAAGTAGGGACACCAATTGGAACACTGAAGCTTTCTTT,CSASRDTNWNTEAFF
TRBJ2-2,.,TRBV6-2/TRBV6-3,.,TGTGCCAGCAGCACGCAGGGCACCGGGGAGCTGTTTTTT,CASSTQGTGELFF
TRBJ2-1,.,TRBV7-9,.,TGTGCCAGCAGCTCCGCACAGGCTTACAATGAGCAGTTCTTC,CASSSAQAYNEQFF
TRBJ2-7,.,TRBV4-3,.,TGCGCCAGCAGCCAAGAACAGTATACCTCCTACGAGCAGTACTTC,CASSQEQYTSYEQYF
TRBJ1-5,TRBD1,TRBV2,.,TGTGCCAGCAGGGGGACAGGTGCGAATCAGCCCCAGCATTTT,CASRGTGANQPQHF
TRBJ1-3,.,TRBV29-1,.,TGCAGCGCCTGGGGCCAGGGTGGTGGAAACACCATATATTTT,CSAWGQGGGNTIYF